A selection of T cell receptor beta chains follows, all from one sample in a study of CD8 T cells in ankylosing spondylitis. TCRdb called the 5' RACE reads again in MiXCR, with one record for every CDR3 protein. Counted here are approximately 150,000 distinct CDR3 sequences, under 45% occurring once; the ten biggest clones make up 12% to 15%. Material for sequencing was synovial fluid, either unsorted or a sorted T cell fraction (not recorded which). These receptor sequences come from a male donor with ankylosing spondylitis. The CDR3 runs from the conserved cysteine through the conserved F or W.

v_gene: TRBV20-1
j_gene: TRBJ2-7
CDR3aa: CSRLGTSGSPVYEQYF

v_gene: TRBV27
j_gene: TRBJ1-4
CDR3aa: CASSQGAPNEKLFF

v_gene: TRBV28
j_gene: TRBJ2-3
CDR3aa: CASSFWGQRIDTQYF

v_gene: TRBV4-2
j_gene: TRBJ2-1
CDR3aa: CASSQEQRGGWDEQFF

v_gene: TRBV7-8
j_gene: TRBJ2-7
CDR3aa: CASSLGSGKDEQYF

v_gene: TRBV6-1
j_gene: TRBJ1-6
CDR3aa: CASSQPTGTLTLHF

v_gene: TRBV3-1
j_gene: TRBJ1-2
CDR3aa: CASSSRGQIPNYGYTF

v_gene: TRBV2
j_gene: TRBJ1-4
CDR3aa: CASSEPAGRWGFNEKLFF

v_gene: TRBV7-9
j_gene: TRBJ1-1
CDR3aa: CASSSPLQGGEAFF

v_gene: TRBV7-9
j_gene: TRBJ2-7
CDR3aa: CASSLSPGVSYEQYF

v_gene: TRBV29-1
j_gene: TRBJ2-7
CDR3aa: CSVDGAYEQYF

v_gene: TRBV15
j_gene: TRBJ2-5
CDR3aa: CATSPGPQGEETQYF

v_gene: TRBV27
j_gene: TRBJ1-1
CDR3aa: CASTGGLSEAFF

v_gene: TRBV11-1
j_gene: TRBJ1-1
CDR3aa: CASSFRGEAEAFF

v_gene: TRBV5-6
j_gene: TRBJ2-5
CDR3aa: CASSPSFSGGLETQYF

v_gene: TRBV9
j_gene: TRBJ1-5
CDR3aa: CASSVGALADQPQHF

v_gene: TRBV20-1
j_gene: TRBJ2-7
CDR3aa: CSARDTSVLTYEQYF

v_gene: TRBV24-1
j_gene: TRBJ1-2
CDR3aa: CAVQGFDYGYTF

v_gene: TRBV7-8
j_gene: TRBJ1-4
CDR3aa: CASSFVTGGEEKLFF

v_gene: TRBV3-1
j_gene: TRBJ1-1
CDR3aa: CASSQARPRGQGNTEAFF

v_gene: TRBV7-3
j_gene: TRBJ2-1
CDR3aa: CASSLMWGDEQFF

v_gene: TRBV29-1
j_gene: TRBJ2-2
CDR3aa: CSAGWGQNTGELFF

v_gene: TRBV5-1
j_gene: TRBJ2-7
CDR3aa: CASSPGRFIAGGREQYF

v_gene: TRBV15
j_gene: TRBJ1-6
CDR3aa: CATSRDRQGGSPLHF

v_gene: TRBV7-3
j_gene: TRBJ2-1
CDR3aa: CASSLMGGTGSNNEQFF

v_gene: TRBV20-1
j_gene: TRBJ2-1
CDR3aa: CSAREPPWTSGGNNEQFF

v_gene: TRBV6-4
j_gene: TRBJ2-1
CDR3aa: CASSEAPSSYNEQFF

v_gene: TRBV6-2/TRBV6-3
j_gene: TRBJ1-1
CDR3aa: CASTILGGNTEAFF